The 23 T cell receptor beta chains in this list originate from one sample, sequenced in a study of T cell repertoires in cytomegalovirus infection. For these receptors, no antigen is known. TCRdb re-analysed the reads in MiXCR, keeping a single row per CDR3 protein. The sample has 900,000 to 950,000 distinct CDR3 sequences; 30% to 40% are singletons. The sample here was cultured CD8+ T cells from PBMCs, taken from culture after CMV antigen stimulation. These receptors came from a human donor in good health (CMV status not recorded). Some clones in this sample may be carry-over from other donors' samples.

This clonotype was found many times. This rearrangement joins TRBV20-1 to TRBJ2-7, with 8 bases that match TRBD2. The V gene's germline CDR1 is DFQATT and CDR2 SNEGSKA (reference sequence). The CDR3 is made up of 13 amino acids. Losses at the gene ends were 2 bases for V and 3 bases for J; bases not matched to a gene: 3. CDR3 in DNA: TGCAGTGCTAGACGCGGGGGGTACTACGAGCAGTACGTC. This encodes CSARRGGYYEQYV.

This clonotype was detected a few times. This sequence joins TRBV15 and TRBJ1-1, with D unclear. Trimming removed 3 bases from V and 8 bases from J, with 7 bases in between. The CDR3 extends over 11 amino acids. Germline-derived CDR1 and CDR2 are LNHNV and YYDKDF (reference sequence). The CDR3: CATSRGREAFF. The CDR3 nucleotides are TGTGCCACCAGCAGGGGAAGGGAAGCTTTCTTT.

This clonotype was observed a handful of times. The chain joins TRBV19 to TRBJ1-2; a weak D match, TRBD1 (5 bases). Germline V gives CDR1 LNHDA, CDR2 SQIVND (reference sequence). V dropped 6 bases and J dropped 2 bases, with 10 bases sitting between them. This CDR3 spans 13 amino acids. CDR3 nucleotides: TGTGCCAGTAGGCAGGGTACGAACTATGGCTACACCTTC. It codes for CASRQGTNYGYTF.

This clonotype was recorded many times. The CDR3 sequence: CASSTGHSTDTQYF. The CDR3 bases are TGTGCCAGCAGCACGGGACATAGCACAGATACGCAGTATTTT. The rearrangement uses TRBV7-9 and TRBJ2-3; a weak D match, TRBD1 (6 bases). V lost 5 bases to trimming and J lost 0 bases, with 9 bases between them. Germline CDR1 SEHNR, CDR2 FQNEAQ (reference sequence). CDR3 length: 14 residues.

This clonotype was counted once. A read error is possible here, since a much larger clone lies one base away. The genes are TRBV7-6 and TRBJ1-6, with D possibly being TRBD1 (6 bases). Germline CDR1 is SGHVS and CDR2 is FNYEAQ. CDR3 length: 14 amino acids. This CDR3 is CASRFGGGNLPLHF. Here the CDR3 DNA reads TGTGCCAGCAGATTTGGGGGGGGCAATTTACCCCTCCACTTT.

This clonotype was found a few times. The chain carries TRBV7-9 and TRBJ1-2; 8 bases map to TRBD1. The CDR3 is 14 residues long. Losses at the gene ends were 5 bases for V and 5 bases for J; bases not matched to a gene: 7. Germline V gene lookup returns CDR1 SEHNR and CDR2 FQNEAQ (reference sequence). Here the CDR3 reads CASSPTGVGYGYTF. As DNA, the CDR3 is TGTGCCAGCAGCCCGACAGGGGTCGGGTATGGCTACACCTTC.

Here the CDR3 reads CASCRRGDEQFF. Here the CDR3 DNA reads TGTGCCAGCTGTAGGCGGGGAGATGAGCAGTTCTTC. This sequence joins TRBV6-1 and TRBJ2-1; tentatively, D is TRBD2 (6 bases). Germline V gene lookup returns CDR1 MNHNS and CDR2 SASEGT. V lost 8 bases and J 8 bases, leaving 13 bases between the germline ends. The length of the CDR3 is 12 residues.

This clonotype was picked up many times. This sequence joins TRBV7-6 and TRBJ2-1; D is possibly TRBD2 (6 bases). The CDR3 is 16 residues long. Germline assignment: CDR1 SGHVS and CDR2 FNYEAQ. V lost 5 bases and J lost 7, with 21 bases in between. CDR3 region: CASSLLGGEKWNEQFF. CDR3 DNA: TGTGCCAGCAGCCTACTAGGCGGGGAGAAATGGAATGAGCAGTTCTTC.

The genes are TRBV19 and TRBJ2-1; a weak D match, TRBD1 (6 bases). Trimming took off 3 bases at V and 1 base at J, with 10 bases between the two ends. The CDR3 extends over 15 amino acids. From germline, CDR1 is LNHDA and CDR2 SQIVND (reference sequence). The CDR3 region has the DNA TGTGCCAGTAGTATCAGGGGTCCTTCCTACAATGAGCAGTTCTTC. This translates into CASSIRGPSYNEQFF.

The chain employs TRBV15 and TRBJ1-2; D is ambiguous. V was trimmed by 4 bases and J by 0 bases, leaving 9 bases between them. In germline, CDR1 is LNHNV, CDR2 YYDKDF (reference sequence). The CDR3 runs to 14 residues. The CDR3: CATSNRTANYGYTF. The DNA of the CDR3 is TGTGCCACCAGCAATAGGACGGCTAACTATGGCTACACCTTC.

Points on this clonotype: A read error is possible here, since a much larger clone lies one base away. The genes are TRBV25-1 and TRBJ2-1, with 9 bases lining up with TRBD1. Per germline, CDR1 MGHDK and CDR2 SYGVNS. Trimming removed 7 bases from V and 1 base from J; junction bases left unmatched: 5. This CDR3 is built from 15 residues. CDR3 region: CASTPGTGSYNEQFF. The CDR3 DNA reads TGTGCCAGCACCCCCGGGACAGGGTCCTACAATGAGCAGTTCTTC.

The chain combines TRBV6-1 with TRBJ2-2, with 7 bases lining up with TRBD1. Germline lookup yields CDR1 MNHNS and CDR2 SASEGT. The V gene end was trimmed by 5 bases and the J gene end by 7 bases; junction bases not matched to a gene: 7. The CDR3 length is 14 residues. CDR3 sequence (DNA): TGTGCCAGCAGTAGACAGGGTTCGAGCGGGGAGCTGTTTTTT. Translation gives CASSRQGSSGELFF.

This clonotype has a count of ten or more. The rearrangement links TRBV6-1 to TRBJ2-7; perhaps TRBD2 as D (5 bases). The CDR3 covers 12 residues. Between the trimmed V and J ends, which lost 8 bases and 3 bases, there was a span of 11 bases. Per germline, CDR1 MNHNS and CDR2 SASEGT. CDR3 nucleotides: TGTGCCAGCCAATCCGGGATCTACGAGCAGTACGTC. It encodes CASQSGIYEQYV.

This clonotype appeared many times. V gene TRBV7-8 combines with J gene TRBJ2-3, with a weak D call TRBD1 (6 bases). This CDR3 is built from 23 residues. CDR1 SGHVS and CDR2 FQNEAQ come from the germline V gene. V shed 0 bases and J shed 1 base, with 32 bases lying between them. The DNA of the CDR3 is TGTGCCAGCAGCTTAGCTCCCGGGACACCGGACCAAGTTGATTCTGTACGCACAGATACGCAGTATTTT. It specifies CASSLAPGTPDQVDSVRTDTQYF.

The sample holds a few counts of this clonotype. J is TRBJ2-3 and V is TRBV7-4; D remains ambiguous. Trimming took off 1 base at V and 0 bases at J, with 8 bases between the two ends. The CDR3 extends over 15 amino acids. Per the germline V gene, CDR1 is SGHVT and CDR2 is SQSDAQ. CDR3 protein: CASSLGVLSTDTQYF. For the CDR3, the DNA is TGTGCCAGCAGCTTAGGGGTTCTGAGCACAGATACGCAGTATTTT.

The CDR3 loop is CASSPGQGFAYEQYF. The CDR3 DNA follows: TGTGCCAGTAGTCCCGGACAGGGCTTTGCCTACGAGCAGTACTTC. The rearrangement joins TRBV19 to TRBJ2-7; TRBD1 matches 8 bases. Per germline, CDR1 LNHDA and CDR2 SQIVND (reference sequence). This CDR3 has 15 amino acids. With V trimmed by 5 bases and J by 2 bases, 8 bases remained unmatched.

This clonotype was detected a few times. This chain uses TRBV19 with TRBJ1-5; 7 nucleotides align to TRBD1. Trimming removed 5 bases from V and 0 bases from J; junction bases left unmatched: 4. The CDR3 loop spans 15 amino acids. The germline CDR1 and CDR2 sequences are LNHDA and SQIVND (reference sequence). The CDR3 nucleotides are TGTGCCAGTAGTTACAGGGGATATAGCAATCAGCCCCAGCATTTT. Its protein is CASSYRGYSNQPQHF.

This clonotype was picked up one time. This chain uses TRBV29-1 with TRBJ2-2, with TRBD1 as a possible D gene (6 bases). CDR3 length equals 15 residues. The V end was cut by 8 bases, the J end by 5 bases, with 21 bases between. Germline V gene lookup returns CDR1 SQVTM and CDR2 ANQGSEA. The CDR3 region has the DNA TGCAGCCAATGCAGGGGTTTAACGTTAACCGGGGAGCTGTTTTTT. Translated: CSQCRGLTLTGELFF.

The chain links TRBV12-3 or TRBV12-4 to TRBJ2-5; D may be TRBD1 (6 bases). CDR3 size: 15 residues. Deletions cut 0 bases from V and 5 bases from J, with 13 bases between. The CDR3 region is CASSLAVGAGETQYF. CDR3 DNA sequence: TGTGCCAGCAGTTTAGCTGTGGGGGCAGGGGAGACCCAGTACTTC.

J is TRBJ1-3 and V is TRBV19; D call uncertain. V was cut by 4 bases and J by 0 bases, with 16 bases left in between. The CDR3 has 17 amino acids. From germline, CDR1 is LNHDA and CDR2 SQIVND (reference sequence). CDR3 coding DNA: TGTGCCAGTAGTAGCGGTTCCGAGACTAACTCTGGAAACACCATATATTTT. Its protein is CASSSGSETNSGNTIYF.

This clonotype was observed a few times. The chain combines TRBV5-1 with TRBJ2-7; 9 nucleotides agree with TRBD1. The V gene's germline CDR1 is SGHRS and CDR2 YFSETQ. V was pared by 3 bases and J by 5 bases, with 9 bases of the junction left unmatched. The CDR3 consists of 15 residues. The CDR3 bases are TGCGCCAGCAGCTGGGGACAGGGAACGTTGGACGAGCAGTACTTC. As protein: CASSWGQGTLDEQYF.

This clonotype was counted ten times or more. The CDR3: CASSQDTISGANNEQFF. CDR3 sequence (DNA): TGCGCCAGCAGCCAAGATACCATTAGCGGGGCCAACAATGAGCAGTTCTTC. The J gene is TRBJ2-1, the V gene TRBV4-1; 8 positions agree with TRBD2. This CDR3 has 17 amino acids. The junction had 9 bases not matched to a gene; V was cut back by 0 bases and J by 5 bases. Germline V gives CDR1 MGHRA, CDR2 YSYEKL.

This sequence joins TRBV19 and TRBJ2-1; TRBD1 might be the D (5 bases). The CDR3 runs 16 residues. Germline values: CDR1 LNHDA, CDR2 SQIVND (reference sequence). Trimming took off 1 base at V and 0 bases at J, with 10 bases between the two ends. The CDR3 loop is CASSIAQGSSYNEQFF. The CDR3 nucleotides are TGTGCCAGTAGTATAGCTCAGGGTAGCTCCTACAATGAGCAGTTCTTC. The full variable domain, rest sourced from reference TRBV19 and TRBJ2-1, is DGGITQSPKYLFRKEGQNVTLSCEQNLNHDAMYWYRQDPGQGLRLIYYSQIVNDFQKGDIAEGYSVSREKKESFPLTVTSAQKNPTAFYLCASSIAQGSSYNEQFFGPGTRLTVL.